This T cell receptor beta chain was obtained from a study of T cell clones after liver transplantation. Across the whole study: A pre-transplant mixed lymphocyte reaction with TCRbeta sequencing defined graft-donor-reactive clones followed in post-transplant blood.

A word on this clone: At one boundary the junction diverges from the germline segment, which might be a read error.

Libraries were prepared by immunoSEQ multiplex PCR; TCRdb keeps only in-frame clonotypes and omits some of them. The sample consists of fewer than 10,000 clones, about two thirds of them appearing once. CDR3 length equals 13 residues. From germline, CDR1 is SGHAT and CDR2 FQNNGV. This TCR was recovered from a human patient who received a liver transplant. Some T cells may originate from the graft donor. The V call is TRBV11-2, the J call TRBJ2-5; perhaps TRBD1 as D (6 bases). Sequences were derived from CD8+ T cells from blood, sampled at the approximately 16-month timepoint. The CDR3 spells CASSIDRQETQYF. In DNA form, the CDR3 reads TGTGCCAGCAGCATAGACAGGCAAGAGACCCAGTACTTC.